This T cell receptor beta chain appears in the sequencing data of a study of spatial heterogeneity in lung cancer. The wider study: Beta-chain sequences were consistently detected more often than alpha-chain sequences. Overall study findings and caveats: The study found ubiquitous expanded tumor TCRs in blood more at resection than follow-up.

On each TCR cDNA molecule, a unique molecular identifier was present. Each CDR3 protein is one row after TCRdb ran MiXCR on the 5' RACE reads. The data hold around 4,200 distinct CDR3 sequences, with approximately 20% observed a single time. This clonotype came up a few times. What it binds is not known. Time point indicated: sample taken at primary tumor resection. The study sequenced unsorted whole RNA from tumor, nontumor lung or frozen PBMC. The donor population consisted of approximately 68 patients with untreated, early-stage non-small cell lung cancer. The CDR3 runs 14 residues. Germline loops: CDR1 MNHEY, CDR2 SVGAGI. V lost 5 bases, J lost 6 bases, and 16 bases lay in between.

The chain combines TRBV6-5 with TRBJ1-2, with a possible D match to TRBD1 (5 bases). This TCR was sampled from a male donor with early-stage non-small cell lung cancer. Sequencing was performed on PBMCs, taken at surgery. CDR3 residues: CASSNNAGRHGYTF. The CDR3 DNA reads TGTGCCAGCAGTAACAACGCAGGGCGGCATGGCTACACCTTC.